This T cell receptor beta chain was observed in a study of T cell repertoires in cytomegalovirus infection. The germline V and J ends were trimmed by 7 bases and 3 bases, with 13 bases remaining between them. In germline, CDR1 is MDHEN, CDR2 SYDVKM. This CDR3 has 14 residues. TCRdb processed the reads anew with MiXCR; each CDR3 protein has one entry. The sample carries fewer than 300,000 distinct CDR3 sequences, about 23% recorded once. The chain has TRBV28 and TRBJ1-5; D may be TRBD1 (5 bases). The sequenced material came from PBMCs. The origin of this receptor is a human donor in good health (CMV status not recorded). Some clones in this sample may be carry-over from other donors' samples. The CDR3 spells CASTMGGLNQPQHF. CDR3 DNA: TGTGCCAGCACCATGGGGGGTCTCAATCAGCCCCAGCATTTT.